What follows is one T cell receptor (beta chain) and its context. Its antigen remains unidentified. Repertoires were generated with immunoSEQ multiplex PCR, while TCRdb's copy carries only in-frame clones and drops some. This table holds about 4,900 clones, 84% found once. This entry comes from a study of T cells in lung cancer brain metastases. Study observations and caveats: The analysis could not control for preoperative corticosteroids affecting T cell infiltration in brain metastases.

Trimming left V 6 bases short and J 0 bases short, with 11 bases between. Germline-derived CDR1 and CDR2 are SNHLY and FYNNEI. The length of the CDR3 is 14 residues. The chain is built from TRBV2 and TRBJ1-2; D is uncertain. The sequencing input was tumor tissue from the primary lung tumor. This clonotype was sampled from a woman aged 50 to 60 with non-small cell lung cancer. The CDR3 loop is CASRFDTTNYGYTF. DNA for the CDR3: TGTGCCAGCAGATTCGACACCACTAACTATGGCTACACCTTC. The variable domain in full, with the rest retrieved from reference TRBV2 and TRBJ1-2, is EPEVTQTPSHQVTQMGQEVILRCVPISNHLYFYWYRQILGQKVEFLVSFYNNEISEKSEIFDDQFSVERPDGSNFTLKIRSTKLEDSAMYFCASRFDTTNYGYTFGSGTRLTVV.